A selection of T cell receptor beta chains follows, all from one sample in a study of blood T cell repertoires in COVID-19. TCRdb's table, derived via immunoSEQ multiplex PCR, lists solely in-frame clones and lacks some. The data hold under 300,000 clones, with about nine tenths observed a single time. Input material: PBMCs or T cells enriched from blood (not recorded which). All receptors come from a woman in her thirties or forties who had recovered from COVID-19. The CDR3 runs from the conserved cysteine through the conserved F or W. Each record gives: D gene, J gene, CDR3 length, clone size, V gene, CDR3 DNA, CDR3 protein. The D gene is left open where the match is weak. The size of a clone is reported for some rows only, either as once, few or many, or as a class for expanded clones.

.,TRBJ1-2,15,.,TRBV15,TGTGCCACCAGGACAGGTGTTTCAGCTAACTATGGCTACACCTTC,CATRTGVSANYGYTF
TRBD2,TRBJ2-5,19,.,TRBV4-1,TGCGCCAGCAGCCAAGATCGGAACCTAGGCACTAGCGGGGGGCAGACCCAGTACTTC,CASSQDRNLGTSGGQTQYF
.,TRBJ2-7,14,.,TRBV7-9,TGTGCCAGCAGCCCCCGGGAAATCCTCTACGAGCAGTACTTC,CASSPREILYEQYF
.,TRBJ2-6,15,.,TRBV27,TGTGCCAGCAGTACCCAGGGATCTGGGGCCAACGTCCTGACTTTC,CASSTQGSGANVLTF
TRBD1,TRBJ2-5,16,.,TRBV10-1,TGCGCCAGCAGTGAGTTCTCCCGGACAGGGAGACAGACCCAGTACTTC,CASSEFSRTGRQTQYF
TRBD2,TRBJ2-2,17,.,TRBV7-7,TGTGCTAGCAGCGAATCTAGCGGAGTCGGTGGGGCCGGGGAGCTGTTTTTT,CASSESSGVGGAGELFF
TRBD2,TRBJ2-7,15,.,TRBV6-2/TRBV6-3,TGTGCCAGCAGCCCCGGGACTAGCGGCACCTACGAGCAGTACTTC,CASSPGTSGTYEQYF
TRBD1,TRBJ1-1,15,.,TRBV5-1,TGCGCCAGCACAATGACAGGGGCCATGAACACTGAAGCTTTCTTT,CASTMTGAMNTEAFF
.,TRBJ1-4,18,.,TRBV4-1,TGCGCCAGCAGCCAAGTGACGACGGTGCGGGGGGCGCAAGAAAAACTGTTTTTT,CASSQVTTVRGAQEKLFF
.,TRBJ1-3,14,.,TRBV7-6,TGTGCCAGCAGCTTTCCGGGGTCCGGAAACACCATATATTTT,CASSFPGSGNTIYF
.,TRBJ1-1,15,.,TRBV4-3,TGCGCCAGCAGCCAAGTGCCAGGGCCTGACACTGAAGCTTTCTTT,CASSQVPGPDTEAFF
.,TRBJ1-2,15,.,TRBV6-5,TGTGCCAGCAGTAGACAGCGCCGTCCCCTCTATGGCTACACCTTC,CASSRQRRPLYGYTF
TRBD1,TRBJ2-5,13,.,TRBV19,TGTGCCACCAACAGGGGCCCTCAAGAGACCCAGTACTTC,CATNRGPQETQYF
TRBD1,TRBJ2-3,14,once,TRBV5-4,TGTGCCAGCAGCGGGACAGGGGAGACAGATACGCAGTATTTT,CASSGTGETDTQYF
TRBD1,TRBJ2-7,14,.,TRBV5-1,TGCGCCAGCCACACCGGGACAGAGACCTACGAGCAGTACTTC,CASHTGTETYEQYF
TRBD1,TRBJ1-1,12,.,TRBV18,TGTGCCAGCTCAAAGACAGGGACTGAAGCTTTCTTT,CASSKTGTEAFF
.,TRBJ2-7,13,.,TRBV5-4,TGTGCCAGCAGCTTGAAAGACAGCTACGAGCAGTACTTC,CASSLKDSYEQYF
.,TRBJ2-7,13,.,TRBV6-6,TGTGCCAGCACCAGACAGGAAACCTACGAGCAGTACTTC,CASTRQETYEQYF
TRBD2,TRBJ2-3,17,.,TRBV19,TGTGCCAGTAGTACTAGCGGGATCTATATTAACACAGATACGCAGTATTTT,CASSTSGIYINTDTQYF
.,TRBJ1-2,13,.,TRBV7-2,TGTGCCAGCAGCCTAGACAGTCTCTATGGCTACACCTTC,CASSLDSLYGYTF
.,TRBJ1-1,12,.,TRBV7-9,TGTGCCTCCCAGAAGACACGGGGGAGAGCTTTCTTT,CASQKTRGRAFF
.,TRBJ1-1,14,once,TRBV7-8,TGTGCCAGCAGCCGAAGGGTAGGACAGTCTGAAGCTTTCTTT,CASSRRVGQSEAFF
.,TRBJ1-6,15,.,TRBV9,TGTGCCAGCAGCGTAGAAGGGGTTAATAATTCACCCCTCCACTTT,CASSVEGVNNSPLHF
TRBD1,TRBJ2-7,15,.,TRBV19,TGTGCCAGTAGTACCTCCGGGACAGGGGGATACGAGCAGTACTTC,CASSTSGTGGYEQYF
TRBD2,TRBJ2-2,20,.,TRBV7-9,TGTGCCAGCACTCACCCGAAGCCCGATTCAGGACTAGCGGCCACCGGGGAGCTGTTTTTT,CASTHPKPDSGLAATGELFF
.,TRBJ1-1,13,.,TRBV7-2,TGTGCCAGCAGCTTTGGACGGGAAACTGAAGCTTTCTTT,CASSFGRETEAFF
.,TRBJ1-2,14,.,TRBV6-5,TGTGCCAGCAGTCCGGGCGGGGGCGGTAGAGGCTACACCTTC,CASSPGGGGRGYTF